Following are 25 T cell receptor beta chains from one sample sequenced in a study of cytomegalovirus exposure and HLA in healthy donors. 60 Vbeta and 13 Jbeta primers were used in PCR. The method was immunoSEQ multiplex PCR; TCRdb's version includes in-frame clones alone and lacks a portion of them. The sample has fewer than 65,000 clones; roughly 80% are singletons. Material for sequencing was PBMCs. The receptors derive from a woman aged 40 to 49 in good health and CMV-seropositive.

The genes are TRBV28 and TRBJ1-2; D not certain. The length of the CDR3 is 13 residues. Trimming took 2 bases from V and 4 from J, leaving 8 bases between them. In germline, CDR1 is MDHEN, CDR2 SYDVKM. CDR3 loop: CASSLGQSYGYTF. In DNA, the CDR3 is TGTGCCAGCAGTTTAGGCCAGTCCTATGGCTACACCTTC.

The J gene is TRBJ1-1, the V gene TRBV29-1, with a tentative D call TRBD1 (6 bases). The germline CDR1 and CDR2 sequences are SQVTM and ANQGSEA. The CDR3 covers 14 residues. Trimming removed 5 bases from V and 3 bases from J, with 16 bases in between. The CDR3 here is CSVLSKDSYTEAFF. CDR3 sequence (DNA): TGCAGCGTTCTCAGTAAGGACAGCTACACTGAAGCTTTCTTT. Drawing the rest from reference TRBV29-1 and TRBJ1-1, the complete variable domain is SAVISQKPSRDICQRGTSLTIQCQVDSQVTMMFWYRQQPGQSLTLIATANQGSEATYESGFVIDKFPISRPNLTFSTLTVSNMSPEDSSIYLCSVLSKDSYTEAFFGQGTRLTVV.

Here the CDR3 reads CASSLADISTEAFF. Written as DNA, the CDR3 is TGTGCCAGCAGCTTAGCGGACATTTCCACTGAAGCTTTCTTT. V gene TRBV7-6 combines with J gene TRBJ1-1; D perhaps matches TRBD1 (5 bases). The CDR3 is made up of 14 amino acids. Between the trimmed V and J ends, which lost 0 bases and 4 bases, there was a span of 9 bases. Per the germline V gene, CDR1 is SGHVS and CDR2 is FNYEAQ.

The chain recombines TRBV19 with TRBJ1-1, with D maybe TRBD1 (5 bases). Germline CDR1 reads LNHDA; CDR2 reads SQIVND (reference sequence). CDR3 length equals 13 residues. Trimming cost V 8 bases and J 2 bases, with 12 bases left between them. CDR3 DNA sequence: TGTGCCAGTGGACACACCCCTAACACTGAAGCTTTCTTT. Encoded protein: CASGHTPNTEAFF. Variable domain in full (rest from reference TRBV19 and TRBJ1-1): DGGITQSPKYLFRKEGQNVTLSCEQNLNHDAMYWYRQDPGQGLRLIYYSQIVNDFQKGDIAEGYSVSREKKESFPLTVTSAQKNPTAFYLCASGHTPNTEAFFGQGTRLTVV.

The DNA of the CDR3 is TGTGCCAGCAGCCCATGGCGGGGGGCGAACACCGGGGAGCTGTTTTTT. Translated: CASSPWRGANTGELFF. V is TRBV27 and J is TRBJ2-2, with 8 bases that match TRBD2. There are 16 residues in the CDR3. V lost 6 bases to trimming and J lost 0 bases; unmatched junction nucleotides: 6. Germline V lookup: CDR1 MNHEY, CDR2 SMNVEV (reference sequence).

The V call is TRBV5-6, the J call TRBJ2-1; D might be TRBD2 (6 bases). The CDR3 is made up of 11 amino acids. Trimming cost V 2 bases and J 9 bases, with 6 bases left between them. CDR1 is SGHDT and CDR2 is YYEEEE in the germline V gene. The CDR3 protein is CASSFGGEQFF. Written as DNA, the CDR3 is TGTGCCAGCAGCTTCGGGGGTGAGCAGTTCTTC.

V and J are TRBV5-5 and TRBJ1-2; D is possibly TRBD1 (6 bases). The length of the CDR3 is 15 residues. CDR1 and CDR2 from the germline V gene are SGHKS and YYEKEE (reference sequence). V shed 4 bases and J shed 4 bases, with 17 bases lying between them. The DNA for the CDR3 is TGTGCCAGCAGCCCACCCAGTCAGGGGATCTATGGCTACACCTTC. Residues: CASSPPSQGIYGYTF.

This clone came up a few times. The chain links TRBV27 to TRBJ1-4; D is perhaps TRBD1 (5 bases). The CDR3 has 15 amino acids. CDR1 is MNHEY and CDR2 is SMNVEV in the germline V gene (reference sequence). V was shortened by 3 bases and J by 0 bases, with 8 bases between the two germline ends. The CDR3 protein is CASSFQGATNEKLFF. The CDR3 region has the DNA TGTGCCAGCAGTTTCCAGGGCGCAACTAATGAAAAACTGTTTTTT.

This clone was found a few times. The chain recombines TRBV5-4 with TRBJ1-2, with D maybe TRBD1 (6 bases). The CDR3 length is 13 residues. CDR1 and CDR2 from the germline V gene are SGHNT and YYREEE (reference sequence). The V and J ends lost 4 bases and 8 bases respectively, with 15 bases between them. Here the CDR3 DNA reads TGTGCCAGCAGCAACCAGGGGCAGCGGGGCTACACCTTC. This codes for CASSNQGQRGYTF. Filled out from reference TRBV5-4 and TRBJ1-2, the complete variable domain reads ETGVTQSPTHLIKTRGQQVTLRCSSQSGHNTVSWYQQALGQGPQFIFQYYREEENGRGNFPPRFSGLQFPNYSSELNVNALELDDSALYLCASSNQGQRGYTFGSGTRLTVV.

This chain links TRBV7-2 with TRBJ2-7; the D is unclear. Germline CDR1 SGHTA, CDR2 FQGNSA. The length of the CDR3 is 13 residues. Between the trimmed V and J ends, which lost 4 bases and 4 bases, there was a span of 11 bases. The CDR3 spells CASSSNFRYEQYF. CDR3 DNA sequence: TGTGCCAGCAGCTCCAACTTCCGATACGAGCAGTACTTC.

This sequence joins TRBV2 and TRBJ2-7, with D maybe TRBD2 (6 bases). CDR3 length equals 14 residues. V was shortened by 1 base and J by 3 bases, with 10 bases between the two germline ends. Germline assignment: CDR1 SNHLY and CDR2 FYNNEI. This CDR3 is CASSEVGEDYEQYF. The CDR3 DNA reads as TGTGCCAGCAGTGAAGTAGGGGAGGACTACGAGCAGTACTTC.

This chain uses TRBV7-2 with TRBJ1-1; D unresolved. Trimming took 4 bases from V and 2 from J, leaving 20 bases between them. Germline V gene data show CDR1 as SGHTA and CDR2 as FQGNSA. The CDR3 has 17 amino acids. CDR3: CASSSDSVRRVNTEAFF. The CDR3 DNA reads TGTGCCAGCAGCTCGGACTCCGTTCGGCGTGTTAACACTGAAGCTTTCTTT.

The chain has TRBV27 and TRBJ1-5, with TRBD1 identical over 9 bases. The V gene end was trimmed by 10 bases and the J gene end by 1 base; junction bases not matched to a gene: 5. CDR1 MNHEY and CDR2 SMNVEV come from the germline V gene (reference sequence). This CDR3 is built from 14 residues. This CDR3 reads CAILTGGSNQPQHF. Written as DNA, the CDR3 is TGTGCCATCTTGACAGGGGGGAGCAATCAGCCCCAGCATTTT.

This clone was seen a few times. J is TRBJ1-2 and V is TRBV20-1; D is unresolved. The V end lost 7 bases, the J end lost 8 bases, and 11 bases lay between the germline ends. The CDR3 contains 10 residues. CDR1 and CDR2 (germline): DFQATT, SNEGSKA (reference sequence). The CDR3 DNA follows: TGCAGTGTTAGGAGCGAGGGCTACACCTTC. Its protein product is CSVRSEGYTF.

This chain uses TRBV6-4 with TRBJ1-4; TRBD1 aligns across 7 bases. The CDR3 length is 15 residues. From germline, CDR1 is MRHNA and CDR2 SNTAGT. Unmatched junction bases numbered 7, after V lost 6 bases and J lost 3 bases. CDR3 residues: CASRHTGVSNEKLFF. CDR3 coding DNA: TGTGCCAGCAGGCACACAGGGGTGTCTAATGAAAAACTGTTTTTT.

The V gene is TRBV2, the J gene TRBJ2-3; 9 positions agree with TRBD2. The CDR3 is 20 amino acids. V was clipped by 4 bases and J by 2 bases; unmatched bases: 19. CDR1 is SNHLY and CDR2 is FYNNEI in the germline V gene. The CDR3 DNA sequence: TGTGCCAGCAGTGGGCGTAGTACGGGGATACTAGCGGGCACCACAGATACGCAGTATTTT. It codes for CASSGRSTGILAGTTDTQYF.

The chain recombines TRBV9 with TRBJ2-2, with TRBD2 matching 8 bases. The J segment lost 4 bases and the V segment lost 4 bases, leaving 6 bases of the junction unmatched. The CDR3 totals 15 residues. Germline loops: CDR1 SGDLS, CDR2 YYNGEE. The CDR3: CASSFRGGITGELFF. CDR3 DNA: TGTGCCAGCAGCTTCCGGGGGGGCATCACCGGGGAGCTGTTTTTT.

The J gene is TRBJ2-1, the V gene TRBV27, with TRBD2 identical over 14 bases. This CDR3 spans 16 amino acids. The ends lost 6 bases at V and 8 bases at J; junction bases unmatched: 9. In germline, CDR1 is MNHEY, CDR2 SMNVEV (reference sequence). The CDR3 region is CASSSRLAGGHDEQFF. CDR3 DNA: TGTGCCAGCAGCTCCCGACTAGCGGGGGGGCATGATGAGCAGTTCTTC.

This clone was recorded a few times. This chain links TRBV5-4 with TRBJ2-3; D is possibly TRBD2 (6 bases). Germline V gives CDR1 SGHNT, CDR2 YYREEE (reference sequence). CDR3 length: 15 residues. V was cut by 2 bases and J by 2 bases, with 12 bases left in between. The CDR3 DNA sequence: TGTGCCAGCAGCTTCTGGCGGGGTGACACAGATACGCAGTATTTT. This translates into CASSFWRGDTDTQYF. Drawing the rest from reference TRBV5-4 and TRBJ2-3, the complete variable domain is ETGVTQSPTHLIKTRGQQVTLRCSSQSGHNTVSWYQQALGQGPQFIFQYYREEENGRGNFPPRFSGLQFPNYSSELNVNALELDDSALYLCASSFWRGDTDTQYFGPGTRLTVL.

This chain joins TRBV9 and TRBJ2-7; 7 nucleotides match TRBD2. Germline loops: CDR1 SGDLS, CDR2 YYNGEE. V was clipped by 3 bases and J by 5 bases; unmatched bases: 11. The CDR3 is 15 residues long. CDR3 nucleotides: TGTGCCAGCAGCGCGCGTGGGGGGGGGTCCCACGAGCAGTACTTC. This gives the protein CASSARGGGSHEQYF.

The chain recombines TRBV2 with TRBJ2-1; 7 nucleotides align to TRBD2. The CDR3 covers 15 residues. The ends lost 4 bases at V and 7 bases at J; junction bases unmatched: 10. Per the germline V gene, CDR1 is SNHLY and CDR2 is FYNNEI. As DNA, the CDR3 is TGTGCCAGCAGTGGAGGGCTAGCGGCCGGGAATGAGCAGTTCTTC. Amino acids: CASSGGLAAGNEQFF. Looking up the rest from reference TRBV2 and TRBJ2-1 gives the full variable domain: EPEVTQTPSHQVTQMGQEVILRCVPISNHLYFYWYRQILGQKVEFLVSFYNNEISEKSEIFDDQFSVERPDGSNFTLKIRSTKLEDSAMYFCASSGGLAAGNEQFFGPGTRLTVL.

This chain links TRBV7-2 with TRBJ1-1, with TRBD1 as a possible D gene (5 bases). The V end lost 1 base, the J end lost 10 bases, and 16 bases lay between the germline ends. Looked up from germline, CDR1 is SGHTA and CDR2 is FQGNSA. The CDR3 length is 14 residues. The CDR3 region has the DNA TGTGCCAGCAGCTTAGATCGCCCCTCGGGGGGAGCTTTCTTT. This gives the protein CASSLDRPSGGAFF.

This clone was counted a few times. V is TRBV7-2 and J is TRBJ2-3; the D is unclear. Germline-derived CDR1 and CDR2 are SGHTA and FQGNSA. The CDR3 is 14 amino acids. V lost 4 bases and J 8 bases, leaving 16 bases between the germline ends. CDR3 sequence: CASSSSPSAGTQYF. CDR3 bases: TGTGCCAGCAGCTCATCTCCGTCGGCAGGTACGCAGTATTTT.

This clone is a singleton in its sample. The chain employs TRBV28 and TRBJ1-4, with D uncertain. This CDR3 region has 15 residues. CDR1 MDHEN and CDR2 SYDVKM come from the germline V gene. Trimming shortened V by 5 bases and J by 0 bases, and 10 bases separated the two germline ends. DNA for the CDR3: TGTGCCAGCAGTACAGTCTTAACAACTAATGAAAAACTGTTTTTT. As protein: CASSTVLTTNEKLFF.

The V gene is TRBV5-1, the J gene TRBJ1-6; D is perhaps TRBD1 (5 bases). The CDR3 length is 14 residues. Trimming cost V 5 bases and J 8 bases, with 14 bases left between them. Germline CDR1 and CDR2: SGHRS and YFSETQ. The CDR3 loop reads CASRSGSLDSPLHF. For the CDR3, the DNA is TGCGCCAGCAGGTCAGGGTCTCTCGATTCACCCCTCCACTTT.